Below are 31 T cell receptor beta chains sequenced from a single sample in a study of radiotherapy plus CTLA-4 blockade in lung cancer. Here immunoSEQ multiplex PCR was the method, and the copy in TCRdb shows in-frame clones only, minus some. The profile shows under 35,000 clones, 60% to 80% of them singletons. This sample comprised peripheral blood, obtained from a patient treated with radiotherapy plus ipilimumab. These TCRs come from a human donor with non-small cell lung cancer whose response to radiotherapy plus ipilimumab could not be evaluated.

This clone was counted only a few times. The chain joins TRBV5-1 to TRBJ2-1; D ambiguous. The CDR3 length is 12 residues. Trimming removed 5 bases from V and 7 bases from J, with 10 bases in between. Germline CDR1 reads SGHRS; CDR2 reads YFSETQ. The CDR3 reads CASSFDFNEQFF. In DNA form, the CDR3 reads TGCGCCAGCAGTTTCGACTTTAATGAGCAGTTCTTC.

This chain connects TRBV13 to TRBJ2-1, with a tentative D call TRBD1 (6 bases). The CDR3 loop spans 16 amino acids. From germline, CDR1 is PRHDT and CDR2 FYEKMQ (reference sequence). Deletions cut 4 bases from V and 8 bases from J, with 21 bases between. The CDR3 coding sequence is TGTGCCAGCAGCTCCACTCAGGGGTTCCAGACCGATGAGCAGTTCTTC. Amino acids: CASSSTQGFQTDEQFF.

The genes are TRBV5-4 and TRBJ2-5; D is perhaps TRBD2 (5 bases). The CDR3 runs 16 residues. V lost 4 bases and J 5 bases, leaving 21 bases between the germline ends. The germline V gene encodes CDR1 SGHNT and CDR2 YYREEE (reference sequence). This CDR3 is CASSPAGLGGGETQYF. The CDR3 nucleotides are TGTGCCAGCAGCCCGGCTGGCCTCGGAGGCGGGGAGACCCAGTACTTC.

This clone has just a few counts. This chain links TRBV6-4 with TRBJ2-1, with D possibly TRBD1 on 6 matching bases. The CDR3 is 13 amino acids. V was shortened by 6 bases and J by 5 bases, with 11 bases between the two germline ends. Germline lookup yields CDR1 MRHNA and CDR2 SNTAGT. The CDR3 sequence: CASSGTKDNEQFF. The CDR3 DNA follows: TGTGCCAGCAGCGGGACAAAAGACAATGAGCAGTTCTTC.

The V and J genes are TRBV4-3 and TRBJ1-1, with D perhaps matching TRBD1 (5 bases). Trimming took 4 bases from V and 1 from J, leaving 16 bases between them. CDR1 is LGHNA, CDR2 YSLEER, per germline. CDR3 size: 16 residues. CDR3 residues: CASSLGQGSGNTEAFF. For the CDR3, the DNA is TGCGCCAGCAGCCTGGGGCAGGGATCGGGGAACACTGAAGCTTTCTTT.

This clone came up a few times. The CDR3 DNA reads as TGCGCCAGCAGCCAAGAGACTACCGCCAAAAACATTCAGTACTTC. The encoded protein is CASSQETTAKNIQYF. The chain uses TRBV4-1 and TRBJ2-4, with D tentatively TRBD2 (5 bases). The CDR3 extends over 15 amino acids. Germline assignment: CDR1 MGHRA and CDR2 YSYEKL. V shed 0 bases and J shed 1 base, with 7 bases lying between them.

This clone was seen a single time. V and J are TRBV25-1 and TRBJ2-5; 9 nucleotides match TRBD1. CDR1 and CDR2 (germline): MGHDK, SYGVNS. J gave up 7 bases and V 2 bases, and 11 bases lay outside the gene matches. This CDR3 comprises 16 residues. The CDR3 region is CASSEPGDRGRTTQYF. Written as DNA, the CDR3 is TGTGCCAGCAGTGAACCGGGCGACAGGGGGAGGACGACCCAGTACTTC.

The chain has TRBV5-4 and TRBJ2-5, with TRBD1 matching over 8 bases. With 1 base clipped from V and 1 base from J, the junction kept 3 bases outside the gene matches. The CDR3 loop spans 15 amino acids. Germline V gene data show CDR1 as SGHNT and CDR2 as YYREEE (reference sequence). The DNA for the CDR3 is TGTGCCAGCAGCTTGAACAGGGGGAGCCAAGAGACCCAGTACTTC. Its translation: CASSLNRGSQETQYF.

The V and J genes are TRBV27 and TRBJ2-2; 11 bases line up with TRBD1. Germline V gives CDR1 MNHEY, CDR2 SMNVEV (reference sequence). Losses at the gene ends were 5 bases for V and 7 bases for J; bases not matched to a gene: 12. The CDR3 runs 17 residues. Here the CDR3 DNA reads TGTGCCAGCAGTCCGTGGACAGGGGGCGATCGGAACGGGGAGCTGTTTTTT. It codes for CASSPWTGGDRNGELFF.

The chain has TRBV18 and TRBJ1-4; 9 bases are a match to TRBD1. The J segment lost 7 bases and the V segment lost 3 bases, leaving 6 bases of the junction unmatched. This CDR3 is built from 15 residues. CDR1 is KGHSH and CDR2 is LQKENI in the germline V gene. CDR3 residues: CASSPRQGVFEKLFF. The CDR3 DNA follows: TGTGCCAGCTCACCTCGACAGGGGGTCTTTGAAAAACTGTTTTTT.

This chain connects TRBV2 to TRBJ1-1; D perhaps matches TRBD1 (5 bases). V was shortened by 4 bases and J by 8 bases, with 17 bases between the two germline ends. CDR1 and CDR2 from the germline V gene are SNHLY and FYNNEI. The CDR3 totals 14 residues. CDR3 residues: CASSAWTQTPEAFF. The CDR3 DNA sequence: TGTGCCAGCAGTGCCTGGACACAGACCCCAGAAGCTTTCTTT.

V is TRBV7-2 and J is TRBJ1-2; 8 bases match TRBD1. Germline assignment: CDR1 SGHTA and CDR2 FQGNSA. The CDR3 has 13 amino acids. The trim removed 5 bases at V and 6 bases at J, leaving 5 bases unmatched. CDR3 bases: TGTGCCAGCAGCCCGGACAGGGTTAATGGCTACACCTTC. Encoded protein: CASSPDRVNGYTF.

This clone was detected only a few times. The CDR3 DNA is TGTGCCAGCAGCCCACAAGATTTCTACGAGCAGTACTTC. The encoded protein is CASSPQDFYEQYF. V is TRBV11-2 and J is TRBJ2-7, with D uncertain. From germline, CDR1 is SGHAT and CDR2 FQNNGV. CDR3 length equals 13 residues. Trimming removed 5 bases from V and 3 bases from J, with 11 bases in between.

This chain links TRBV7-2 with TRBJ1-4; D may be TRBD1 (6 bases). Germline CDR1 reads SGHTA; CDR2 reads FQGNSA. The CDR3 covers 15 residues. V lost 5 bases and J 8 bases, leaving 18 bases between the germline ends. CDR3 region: CASSKVGGLAEKLFF. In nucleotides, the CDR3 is TGTGCCAGCAGCAAAGTCGGGGGGCTTGCAGAAAAACTGTTTTTT.

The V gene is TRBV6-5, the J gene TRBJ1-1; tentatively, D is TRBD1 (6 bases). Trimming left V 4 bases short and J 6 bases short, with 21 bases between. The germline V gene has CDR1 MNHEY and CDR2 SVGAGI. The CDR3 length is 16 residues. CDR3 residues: CASSSAKVQGLAEAFF. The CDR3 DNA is TGTGCCAGCAGTTCGGCGAAAGTTCAGGGGCTGGCTGAAGCTTTCTTT.

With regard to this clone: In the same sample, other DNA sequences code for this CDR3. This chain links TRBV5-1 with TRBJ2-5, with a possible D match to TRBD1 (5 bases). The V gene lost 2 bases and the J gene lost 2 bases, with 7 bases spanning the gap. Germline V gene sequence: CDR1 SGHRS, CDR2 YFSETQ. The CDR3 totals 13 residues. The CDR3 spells CASSFRQQETQYF. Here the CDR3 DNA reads TGCGCCAGCAGCTTTAGACAGCAAGAGACCCAGTACTTC.

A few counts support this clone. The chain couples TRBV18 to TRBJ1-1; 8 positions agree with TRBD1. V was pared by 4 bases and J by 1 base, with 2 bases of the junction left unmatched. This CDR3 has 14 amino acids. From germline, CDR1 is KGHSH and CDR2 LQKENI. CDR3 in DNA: TGTGCCAGCTCACAAGGACAGGGGAACACTGAAGCTTTCTTT. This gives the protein CASSQGQGNTEAFF.

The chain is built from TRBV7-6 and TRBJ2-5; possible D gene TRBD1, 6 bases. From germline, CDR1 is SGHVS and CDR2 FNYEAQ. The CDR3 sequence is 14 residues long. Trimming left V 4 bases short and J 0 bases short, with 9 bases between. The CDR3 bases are TGTGCCAGCAGCTATGGACAGTACCAAGAGACCCAGTACTTC. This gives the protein CASSYGQYQETQYF.

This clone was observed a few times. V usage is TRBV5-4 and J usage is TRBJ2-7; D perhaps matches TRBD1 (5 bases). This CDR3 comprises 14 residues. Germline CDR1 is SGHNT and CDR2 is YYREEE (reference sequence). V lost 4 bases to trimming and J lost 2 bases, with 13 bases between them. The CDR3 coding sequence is TGTGCCAGCAGCACCAGGACACCTACCTACGAGCAGTACTTC. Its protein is CASSTRTPTYEQYF. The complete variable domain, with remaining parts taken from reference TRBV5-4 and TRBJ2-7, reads ETGVTQSPTHLIKTRGQQVTLRCSSQSGHNTVSWYQQALGQGPQFIFQYYREEENGRGNFPPRFSGLQFPNYSSELNVNALELDDSALYLCASSTRTPTYEQYFGPGTRLTVT.

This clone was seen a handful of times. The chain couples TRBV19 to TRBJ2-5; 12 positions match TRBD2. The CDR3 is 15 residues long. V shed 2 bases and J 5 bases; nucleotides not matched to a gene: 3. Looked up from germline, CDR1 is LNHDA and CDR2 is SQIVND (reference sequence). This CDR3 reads CASSILAGGRETQYF. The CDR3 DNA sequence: TGTGCCAGTAGTATACTAGCGGGAGGGCGGGAGACCCAGTACTTC.

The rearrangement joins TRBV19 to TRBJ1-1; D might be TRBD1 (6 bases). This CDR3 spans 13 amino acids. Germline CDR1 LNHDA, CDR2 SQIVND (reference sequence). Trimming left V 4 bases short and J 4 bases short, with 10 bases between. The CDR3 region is CASSTQGFTEAFF. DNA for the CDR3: TGTGCCAGTAGTACTCAGGGGTTCACTGAAGCTTTCTTT.

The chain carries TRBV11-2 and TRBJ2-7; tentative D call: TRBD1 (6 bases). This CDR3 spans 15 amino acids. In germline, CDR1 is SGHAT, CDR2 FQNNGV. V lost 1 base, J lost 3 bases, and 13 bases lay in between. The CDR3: CASSLAPLDSYEQYF. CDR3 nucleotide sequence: TGTGCCAGCAGCTTAGCCCCCCTGGACAGCTACGAGCAGTACTTC.

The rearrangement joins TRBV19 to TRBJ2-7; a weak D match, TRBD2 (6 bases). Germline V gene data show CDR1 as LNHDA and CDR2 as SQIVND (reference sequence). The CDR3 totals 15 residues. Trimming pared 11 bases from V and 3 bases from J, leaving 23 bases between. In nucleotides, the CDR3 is TGTGCCGACAAAAACCGGGACGGGACTTACTACGAGCAGTACTTC. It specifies CADKNRDGTYYEQYF.

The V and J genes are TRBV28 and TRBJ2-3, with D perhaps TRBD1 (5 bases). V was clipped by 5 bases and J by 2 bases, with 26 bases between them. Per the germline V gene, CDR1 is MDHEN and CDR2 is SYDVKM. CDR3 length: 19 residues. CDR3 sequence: CASSLGISFRDWDTDTQYF. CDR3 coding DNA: TGTGCCAGCAGTCTAGGGATATCATTCAGGGATTGGGACACAGATACGCAGTATTTT.

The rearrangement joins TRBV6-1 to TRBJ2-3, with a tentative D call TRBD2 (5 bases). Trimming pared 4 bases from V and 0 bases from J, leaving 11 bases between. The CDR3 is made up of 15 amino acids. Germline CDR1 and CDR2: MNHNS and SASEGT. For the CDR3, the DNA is TGTGCCAGCAGTGGAAAGCGGATTAGCACAGATACGCAGTATTTT. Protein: CASSGKRISTDTQYF.

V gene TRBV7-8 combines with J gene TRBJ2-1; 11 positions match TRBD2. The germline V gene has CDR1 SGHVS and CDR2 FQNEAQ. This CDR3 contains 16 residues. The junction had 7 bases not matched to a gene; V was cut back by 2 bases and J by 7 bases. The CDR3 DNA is TGTGCCAGCAGCTTATTCGTCCCTAGCGGGAGGAATGAGCAGTTCTTC. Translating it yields CASSLFVPSGRNEQFF.

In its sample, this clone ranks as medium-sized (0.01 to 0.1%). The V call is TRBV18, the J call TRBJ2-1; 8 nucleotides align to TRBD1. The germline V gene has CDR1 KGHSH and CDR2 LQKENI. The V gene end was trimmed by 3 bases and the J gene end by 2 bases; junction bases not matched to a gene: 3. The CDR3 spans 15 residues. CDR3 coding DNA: TGTGCCAGCTCACCGGGACAGGACACCTACAATGAGCAGTTCTTC. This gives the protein CASSPGQDTYNEQFF.

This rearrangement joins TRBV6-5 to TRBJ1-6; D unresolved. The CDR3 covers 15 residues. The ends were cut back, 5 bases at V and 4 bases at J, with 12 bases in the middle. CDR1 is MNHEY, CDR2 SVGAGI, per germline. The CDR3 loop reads CASSPHRDYNSPLHF. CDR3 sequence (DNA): TGTGCCAGCAGTCCCCACCGGGATTATAATTCACCCCTCCACTTT.

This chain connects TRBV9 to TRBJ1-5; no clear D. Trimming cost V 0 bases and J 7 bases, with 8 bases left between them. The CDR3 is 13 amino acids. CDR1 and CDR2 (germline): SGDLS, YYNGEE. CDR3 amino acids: CASSVAPLQPQHF. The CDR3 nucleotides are TGTGCCAGCAGCGTAGCCCCCCTACAGCCCCAGCATTTT.

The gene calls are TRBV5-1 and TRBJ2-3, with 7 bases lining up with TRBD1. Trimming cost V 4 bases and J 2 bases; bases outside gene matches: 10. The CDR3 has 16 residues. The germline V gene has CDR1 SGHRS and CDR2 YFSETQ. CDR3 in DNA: TGCGCCAGCAGCGAACGACAGGGTGATTTCACAGATACGCAGTATTTT. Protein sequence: CASSERQGDFTDTQYF.

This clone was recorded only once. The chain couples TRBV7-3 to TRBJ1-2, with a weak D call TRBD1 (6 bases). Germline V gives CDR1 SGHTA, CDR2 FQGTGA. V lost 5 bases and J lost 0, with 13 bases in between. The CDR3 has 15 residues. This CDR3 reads CASSETGLANYGYTF. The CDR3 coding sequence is TGTGCCAGCAGCGAAACAGGGCTAGCTAACTATGGCTACACCTTC.